These T cell receptor beta chains were read from a single sample in a study of blood T cell repertoires in COVID-19. Assay used: immunoSEQ multiplex PCR; TCRdb lists only in-frame clones, some missing. The sample lists 150,000 to 200,000 clones; around 81% were seen once. Sample: peripheral blood. Receptors originate from a man aged 55 to 70 with active or convalescent COVID-19. The CDR3 runs from the conserved cysteine through the conserved F or W. The D gene is left open where the match is weak. Clone size is stated in some rows and not others, as once, few, many or a class when expanded.

TRBD1,-,TRBJ2-3,TRBV12-5,CASALGTGGTDTQYF,TGTGCTAGTGCCTTGGGGACAGGTGGCACAGATACGCAGTATTTT
TRBD2,-,TRBJ2-2,TRBV7-2,CASSLFREAGELFF,TGTGCCAGCAGCTTATTCCGGGAGGCCGGGGAGCTGTTTTTT
TRBD2,-,TRBJ2-3,TRBV27,CASTPTHFGLVTDTQYF,TGTGCCAGCACCCCTACCCATTTCGGACTAGTCACAGATACGCAGTATTTT
-,-,TRBJ1-6,TRBV28,CASSLGGRKNSPLHF,TGTGCCAGCAGTTTGGGGGGACGGAAAAATTCACCCCTCCACTTT
-,-,TRBJ2-6,TRBV7-9,CASSRALLPEGANVLTF,TGTGCCAGCAGTCGCGCCCTCTTGCCCGAAGGGGCCAACGTCCTGACTTTC
-,-,TRBJ1-1,TRBV7-6,CASSLGQGTEAFF,TGTGCCAGCAGCTTAGGTCAGGGGACTGAAGCTTTCTTT
-,-,TRBJ1-2,TRBV11-2,CASRTTGSSGYTF,TGTGCCAGCAGGACCACAGGTTCAAGTGGCTACACCTTC
TRBD2,few,TRBJ2-1,TRBV2,CASSGLTSFSEQFF,TGTGCCAGCAGTGGCCTGACTAGCTTTAGTGAGCAGTTCTTC
TRBD1,-,TRBJ1-3,TRBV10-3,CATQSGGGNTIYF,TGTGCCACACAGTCAGGGGGTGGAAACACCATATATTTT
TRBD2,-,TRBJ2-2,TRBV4-2,CASSQVWGGGGASGELFF,TGTGCCAGCAGCCAAGTGTGGGGCGGCGGGGGGGCATCAGGGGAGCTGTTTTTT
TRBD2,-,TRBJ2-2,TRBV7-3,CASSPGLASTGELFF,TGTGCCAGCAGCCCGGGACTAGCGAGTACCGGGGAGCTGTTTTTT
-,-,TRBJ2-7,TRBV7-2,CASSLGGPYEQYF,TGTGCCAGCAGCTTAGGAGGCCCCTACGAGCAGTACTTC
TRBD1,-,TRBJ2-7,TRBV3-1/TRBV3-2,CASSQDPGQGLYEQYF,TGTGCCAGCAGCCAAGATCCGGGACAGGGGCTATACGAGCAGTACTTC
-,few,TRBJ2-2,TRBV6-5,CASNSRVNTGELFF,TGTGCCAGCAATAGCAGGGTTAACACCGGGGAGCTGTTTTTT
TRBD1,few,TRBJ1-4,TRBV7-9,CASSLPLTDRVREKLFF,TGTGCCAGCAGCTTACCTCTGACCGACAGGGTTAGAGAAAAACTGTTTTTT
TRBD2,-,TRBJ2-7,TRBV11-2,CASSPAERGVPYEQYF,TGTGCCAGCAGCCCGGCAGAGCGGGGGGTTCCCTACGAGCAGTACTTC
-,-,TRBJ1-1,TRBV5-6,CASSARRATEAFF,TGTGCCAGCAGCGCAAGGAGGGCCACTGAAGCTTTCTTT
TRBD1,-,TRBJ2-5,TRBV10-3,CATLNGQDPRETQYF,TGTGCCACCCTTAATGGACAGGACCCACGGGAGACCCAGTACTTC
TRBD1,-,TRBJ1-1,TRBV3-1/TRBV3-2,CASSQGTGTEAFF,TGTGCCAGCAGCCAAGGGACAGGGACTGAAGCTTTCTTT
TRBD1,many,TRBJ1-2,TRBV11-2,CASSFGTDGNTF,TGTGCCAGCAGCTTCGGGACAGATGGAAACACCTTC
-,-,TRBJ1-1,TRBV9,CASSRGVMNTEAFF,TGTGCCAGCAGTAGAGGAGTGATGAACACTGAAGCTTTCTTT
TRBD1,-,TRBJ2-7,TRBV6-5,CASSYGTGEGREQYF,TGTGCCAGCAGTTACGGGACAGGGGAAGGGCGGGAGCAGTACTTC
-,-,TRBJ1-2,TRBV6-5,CASGFRGANYGYTF,TGTGCCAGCGGTTTTCGAGGTGCTAACTATGGCTACACCTTC
TRBD1,-,TRBJ1-2,TRBV2,CAITTGANYGYTF,TGTGCCATCACGACAGGGGCTAACTATGGCTACACCTTC
-,-,TRBJ1-5,TRBV6-1,CASRTEQGFQPQHF,TGTGCCAGCAGGACAGAACAGGGTTTTCAGCCCCAGCATTTT
TRBD1,-,TRBJ1-5,TRBV6-5,CASRAGQGTQPQHF,TGTGCCAGCAGAGCGGGACAGGGGACTCAGCCCCAGCATTTT
TRBD2,-,TRBJ2-1,TRBV19,CASTRGGAYNEQFF,TGTGCCAGTACCCGCGGGGGAGCCTACAATGAGCAGTTCTTC
-,-,TRBJ2-6,TRBV20-1,CSASVGAPVDAGANVLTF,TGCAGTGCTAGTGTGGGGGCGCCCGTTGATGCTGGGGCCAACGTCCTGACTTTC
TRBD2,-,TRBJ2-7,TRBV27,CASSFFGGSSYEQYF,TGTGCCAGCAGTTTTTTCGGCGGGAGTTCGTACGAGCAGTACTTC
-,-,TRBJ1-1,TRBV6-1,CASSEYGVGVPEAFF,TGTGCCAGCAGTGAATATGGTGTAGGGGTCCCTGAAGCTTTCTTT
-,once,TRBJ2-3,TRBV12-5,CASGLDEAGTQYF,TGTGCTAGTGGTTTGGACGAGGCGGGAACGCAGTATTTT
-,-,TRBJ2-5,TRBV19,CASSIRGGPTLGGETQYF,TGTGCCAGTAGTATTAGAGGGGGCCCTACCCTTGGGGGGGAGACCCAGTACTTC
-,-,TRBJ1-1,TRBV4-2,CASSQDPVKGRGDTEAFF,TGTGCCAGCAGCCAGGACCCCGTTAAGGGGCGGGGGGACACTGAAGCTTTCTTT
-,-,TRBJ1-5,TRBV19,CASSIDLGRGGSQHF,TGTGCCAGTAGTATAGATCTGGGACGGGGGGGGTCCCAGCATTTT
-,-,TRBJ1-5,TRBV5-6,CASSLGQSNQPQHF,TGTGCCAGCAGCTTGGGCCAGAGCAATCAGCCCCAGCATTTT
TRBD2,-,TRBJ2-7,TRBV28,CASSSPGTRSSYEQYF,TGTGCCAGCAGTTCGCCTGGGACTAGGAGCTCCTACGAGCAGTACTTC
TRBD1,once,TRBJ2-5,TRBV9,CASSVTGTGVQETQYF,TGTGCCAGCAGCGTAACGGGGACAGGGGTACAAGAGACCCAGTACTTC
TRBD2,-,TRBJ2-1,TRBV7-9,CASSLRLAGAYNEQFF,TGTGCCAGCAGCTTAAGATTAGCGGGGGCCTACAATGAGCAGTTCTTC
-,-,TRBJ1-2,TRBV3-1/TRBV3-2,CASSQASGGIGGYTF,TGTGCCAGCAGCCAAGCTTCTGGGGGGATCGGAGGCTACACCTTC
-,-,TRBJ1-2,TRBV12-3/TRBV12-4,CASSLVQNYGYTF,TGTGCCAGCAGTTTAGTACAGAACTATGGCTACACCTTC
-,-,TRBJ2-1,TRBV5-1,CASSFGTSSYNEQFF,TGCGCCAGCAGCTTTGGGACTTCATCCTACAATGAGCAGTTCTTC
TRBD1,-,TRBJ1-1,TRBV2,CASSRDRLWNTEAFF,TGTGCCAGCAGCCGGGACAGGCTTTGGAACACTGAAGCTTTCTTT
TRBD1,few,TRBJ1-2,TRBV7-8,CASRRDRGTNGYTF,TGTGCCAGCAGAAGAGACAGGGGGACCAATGGCTACACCTTC
-,-,TRBJ2-1,TRBV5-1,CASSVAGTGNYNEQFF,TGCGCCAGCAGCGTAGCCGGGACTGGAAACTACAATGAGCAGTTCTTC
-,-,TRBJ1-5,TRBV19,CASSPRTEIQPQHF,TGTGCCAGTAGTCCCAGGACAGAAATCCAGCCCCAGCATTTT